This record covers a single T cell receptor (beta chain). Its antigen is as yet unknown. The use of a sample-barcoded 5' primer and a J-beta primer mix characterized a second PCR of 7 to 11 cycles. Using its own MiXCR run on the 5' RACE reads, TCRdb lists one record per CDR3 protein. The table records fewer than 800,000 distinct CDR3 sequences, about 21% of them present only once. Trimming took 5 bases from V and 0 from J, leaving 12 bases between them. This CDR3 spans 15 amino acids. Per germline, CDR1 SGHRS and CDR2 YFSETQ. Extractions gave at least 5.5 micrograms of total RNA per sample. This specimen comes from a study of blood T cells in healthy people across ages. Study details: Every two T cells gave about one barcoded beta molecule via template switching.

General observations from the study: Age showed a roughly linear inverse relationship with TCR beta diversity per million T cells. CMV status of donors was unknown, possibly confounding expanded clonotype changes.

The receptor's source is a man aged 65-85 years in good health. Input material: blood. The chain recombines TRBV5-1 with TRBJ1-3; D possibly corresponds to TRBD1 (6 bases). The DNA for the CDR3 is TGCGCCAGCAGGCCTCAGGGGAACTCTGGAAACACCATATATTTT. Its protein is CASRPQGNSGNTIYF.